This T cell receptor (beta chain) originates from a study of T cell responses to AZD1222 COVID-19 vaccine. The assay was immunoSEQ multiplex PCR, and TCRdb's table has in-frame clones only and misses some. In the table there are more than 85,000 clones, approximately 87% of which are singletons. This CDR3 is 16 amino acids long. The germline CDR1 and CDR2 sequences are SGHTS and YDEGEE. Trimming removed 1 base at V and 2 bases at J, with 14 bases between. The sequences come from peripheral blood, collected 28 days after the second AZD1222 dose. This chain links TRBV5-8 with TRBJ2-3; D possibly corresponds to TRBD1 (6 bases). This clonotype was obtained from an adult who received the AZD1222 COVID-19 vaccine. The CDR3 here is CASSLFRRGFTDTQYF. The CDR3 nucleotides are TGTGCCAGCAGCTTGTTTCGCAGGGGATTCACAGATACGCAGTATTTT.